This T cell receptor (beta chain) was observed in a study of metastatic and nonmetastatic thyroid tumors. Many counts were recorded for this clone. The germline V gene encodes CDR1 SGHAT and CDR2 FQNNGV. The CDR3 runs to 14 residues. V lost 2 bases and J 5 bases, leaving 11 bases between the germline ends. TCRdb re-called clones from the PCR reads using MiXCR. The repertoire holds about 32,000 clones, approximately 7% seen once, with about 41% in the top ten. All patients were untreated before thyroid surgery. This chain uses TRBV11-2 with TRBJ2-3, with D possibly matching TRBD2 (6 bases). Sequenced sample: blood. The receptor's source is a female donor with papillary thyroid cancer or a benign thyroid nodule (not recorded which). Some clones in this sample may be carry-over from other donors' samples. The CDR3 bases are TGTGCCAGCAGCTTAAGGGACTCCTTAGATACGCAGTATTTT. This sequence encodes CASSLRDSLDTQYF.